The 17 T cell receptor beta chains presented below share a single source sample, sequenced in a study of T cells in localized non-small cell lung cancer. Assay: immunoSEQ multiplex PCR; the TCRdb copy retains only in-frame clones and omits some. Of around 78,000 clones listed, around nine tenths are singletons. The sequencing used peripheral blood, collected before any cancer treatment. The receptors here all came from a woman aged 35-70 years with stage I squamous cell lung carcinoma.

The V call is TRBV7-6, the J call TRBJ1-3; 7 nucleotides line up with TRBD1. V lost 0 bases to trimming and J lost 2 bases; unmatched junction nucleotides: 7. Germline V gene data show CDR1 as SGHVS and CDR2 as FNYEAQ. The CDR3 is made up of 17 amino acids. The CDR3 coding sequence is TGTGCCAGCAGCTTAGCGGGGGGACAGCGGGCTGGAAACACCATATATTTT. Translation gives CASSLAGGQRAGNTIYF.

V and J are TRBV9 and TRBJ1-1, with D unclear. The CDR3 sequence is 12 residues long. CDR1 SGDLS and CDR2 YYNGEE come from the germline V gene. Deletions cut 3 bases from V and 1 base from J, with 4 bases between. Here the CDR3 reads CASSATNTEAFF. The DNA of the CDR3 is TGTGCCAGCAGCGCGACGAACACTGAAGCTTTCTTT.

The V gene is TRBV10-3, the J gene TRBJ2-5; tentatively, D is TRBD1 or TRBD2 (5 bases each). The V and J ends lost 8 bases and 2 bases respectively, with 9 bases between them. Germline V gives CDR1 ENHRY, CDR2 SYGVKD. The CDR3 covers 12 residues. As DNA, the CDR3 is TGTGCCATCGGGACGCCACAAGAGACCCAGTACTTC. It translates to CAIGTPQETQYF.

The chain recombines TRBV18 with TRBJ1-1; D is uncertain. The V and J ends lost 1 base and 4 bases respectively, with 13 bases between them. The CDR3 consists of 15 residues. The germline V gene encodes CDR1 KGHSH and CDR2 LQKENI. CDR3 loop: CASSPRRGSSTEAFF. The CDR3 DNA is TGTGCCAGCTCACCACGCCGGGGTAGCTCCACTGAAGCTTTCTTT.

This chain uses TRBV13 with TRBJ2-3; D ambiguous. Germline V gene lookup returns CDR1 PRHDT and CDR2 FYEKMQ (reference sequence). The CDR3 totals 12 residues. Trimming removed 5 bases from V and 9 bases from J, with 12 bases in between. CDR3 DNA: TGTGCCAGCAGCCCCACCGAACCCACGCAGTATTTT. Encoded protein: CASSPTEPTQYF.

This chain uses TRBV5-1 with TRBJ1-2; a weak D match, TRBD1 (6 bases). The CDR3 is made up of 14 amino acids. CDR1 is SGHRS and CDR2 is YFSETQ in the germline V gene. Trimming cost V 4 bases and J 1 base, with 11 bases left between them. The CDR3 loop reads CASSPGHLNYGYTF. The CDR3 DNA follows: TGCGCCAGCAGCCCGGGACACCTTAACTATGGCTACACCTTC.

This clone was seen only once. This CDR3 is CASSLTGGMNEQFF. CDR3 DNA sequence: TGTGCCAGCAGCCTGACAGGGGGCATGAATGAGCAGTTCTTC. The chain has TRBV5-6 and TRBJ2-1; 10 nucleotides agree with TRBD1. The ends lost 4 bases at V and 7 bases at J; junction bases unmatched: 5. The CDR3 covers 14 residues. The V gene's germline CDR1 is SGHDT and CDR2 YYEEEE.

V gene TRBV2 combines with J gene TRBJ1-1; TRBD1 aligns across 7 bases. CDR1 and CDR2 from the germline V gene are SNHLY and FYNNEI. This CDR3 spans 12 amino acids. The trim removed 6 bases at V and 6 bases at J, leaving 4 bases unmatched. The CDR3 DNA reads TGTGCCAGCAGCTTCACAGGGGCTGAAGCTTTCTTT. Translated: CASSFTGAEAFF.

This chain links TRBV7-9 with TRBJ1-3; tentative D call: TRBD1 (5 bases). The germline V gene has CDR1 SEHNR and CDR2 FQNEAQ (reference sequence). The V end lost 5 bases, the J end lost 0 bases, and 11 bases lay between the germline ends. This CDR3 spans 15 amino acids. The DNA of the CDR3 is TGTGCCAGCAGCCCTCAGGGAAGCTCTGGAAACACCATATATTTT. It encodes CASSPQGSSGNTIYF. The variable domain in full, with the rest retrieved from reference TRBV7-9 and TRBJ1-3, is DTGVSQNPRHKITKRGQNVTFRCDPISEHNRLYWYRQTLGQGPEFLTYFQNEAQLEKSRLLSDRFSAERPKGSFSTLEIQRTEQGDSAMYLCASSPQGSSGNTIYFGEGSWLTVV.

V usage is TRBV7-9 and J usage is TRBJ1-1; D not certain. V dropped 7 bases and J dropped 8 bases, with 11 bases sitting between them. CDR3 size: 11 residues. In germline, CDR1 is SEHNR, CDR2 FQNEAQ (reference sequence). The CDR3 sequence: CASTPSPEAFF. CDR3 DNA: TGTGCCAGCACCCCCAGCCCCGAAGCTTTCTTT. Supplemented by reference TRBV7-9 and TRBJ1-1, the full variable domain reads DTGVSQNPRHKITKRGQNVTFRCDPISEHNRLYWYRQTLGQGPEFLTYFQNEAQLEKSRLLSDRFSAERPKGSFSTLEIQRTEQGDSAMYLCASTPSPEAFFGQGTRLTVV.

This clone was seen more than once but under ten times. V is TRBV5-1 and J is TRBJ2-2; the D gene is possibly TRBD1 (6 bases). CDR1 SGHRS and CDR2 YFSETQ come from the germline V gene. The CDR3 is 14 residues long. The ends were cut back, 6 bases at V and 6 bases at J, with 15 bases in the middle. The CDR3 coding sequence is TGCGCCAGCACCCTACAGGGAAAGGCCGGGGAGCTGTTTTTT. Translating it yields CASTLQGKAGELFF.

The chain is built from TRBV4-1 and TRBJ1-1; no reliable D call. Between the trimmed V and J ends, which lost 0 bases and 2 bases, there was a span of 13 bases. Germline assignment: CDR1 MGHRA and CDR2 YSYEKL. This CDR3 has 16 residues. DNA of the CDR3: TGCGCCAGCAGCCAAGATCGTAGCAGTCGTAACACTGAAGCTTTCTTT. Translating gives CASSQDRSSRNTEAFF.

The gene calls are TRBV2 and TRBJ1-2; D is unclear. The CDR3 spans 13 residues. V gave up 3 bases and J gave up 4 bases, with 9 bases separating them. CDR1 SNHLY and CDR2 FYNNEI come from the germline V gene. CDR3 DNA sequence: TGTGCCAGCAGTGACCAGATTTTCTATGGCTACACCTTC. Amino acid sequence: CASSDQIFYGYTF.

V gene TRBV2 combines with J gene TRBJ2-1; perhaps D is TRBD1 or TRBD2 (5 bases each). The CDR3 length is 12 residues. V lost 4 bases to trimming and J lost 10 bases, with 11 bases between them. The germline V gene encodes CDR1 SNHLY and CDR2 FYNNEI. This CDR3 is CASSGGMDEQFF. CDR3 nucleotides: TGTGCCAGCAGTGGGGGGATGGACGAGCAGTTCTTC.

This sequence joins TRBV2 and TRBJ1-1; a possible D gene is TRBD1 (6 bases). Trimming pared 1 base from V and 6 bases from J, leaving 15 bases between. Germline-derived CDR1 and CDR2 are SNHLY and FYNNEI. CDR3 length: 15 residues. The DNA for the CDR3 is TGTGCCAGCAGTGAAGGACCGGGCAGGGGTTCTGAAGCTTTCTTT. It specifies CASSEGPGRGSEAFF.

The DNA for the CDR3 is TGTGCCAGCAGTTATCGCCAGGCAACTAATGAAAAACTGTTTTTT. This encodes CASSYRQATNEKLFF. The chain combines TRBV6-5 with TRBJ1-4, with D uncertain. Germline CDR1 and CDR2: MNHEY and SVGAGI. The CDR3 spans 15 residues. V lost 3 bases to trimming and J lost 0 bases, with 8 bases between them.

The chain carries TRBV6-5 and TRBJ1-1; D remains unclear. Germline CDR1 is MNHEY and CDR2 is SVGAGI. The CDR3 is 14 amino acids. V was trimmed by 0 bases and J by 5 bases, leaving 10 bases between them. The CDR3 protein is CASSYSKGWTEAFF. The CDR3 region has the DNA TGTGCCAGCAGTTACTCGAAGGGATGGACTGAAGCTTTCTTT.